The next 13 T cell receptor beta chains were all read from a single sample in a study of vaccination and CD4 T cells after COVID-19. Cultured CD4+ T cell DNA underwent sequencing with the Oncomine TCR Beta short-read assay. MiXCR was run by TCRdb on the PCR reads, yielding one entry per CDR3 protein. The sample has some 4,400 distinct CDR3 sequences; less than 45% are singletons. These TCRs are of unknown antigen specificity. Treatment given: roughly 11-day PBMC culture with coronavirus spike peptide pools or control peptides (ViraFEST assay). The sample consisted of CD4+ T cells from blood, cultured in vitro. Receptors were obtained from a human donor who had recovered from COVID-19.

The chain's CDR3 is CASSLVAGGQETQYF. The DNA of the CDR3 is TGTGCCAGCAGCTTGGTGGCAGGGGGCCAAGAGACCCAGTACTTC. The chain links TRBV5-4 to TRBJ2-5, with 7 nucleotides matching TRBD1. The CDR3 contains 15 residues. V was pared by 0 bases and J by 1 base, with 3 bases of the junction left unmatched. Germline V gives CDR1 SGHNT, CDR2 YYREEE (reference sequence).

The chain recombines TRBV11-2 with TRBJ2-5, with 10 bases aligning to TRBD1. From germline, CDR1 is SGHAT and CDR2 FQNNGV. There are 17 residues in the CDR3. J lost 2 bases, V lost 1 base, and 7 bases had no gene match. This chain's CDR3 is CASSLVIGTGVQETQYF. CDR3 coding DNA: TGTGCCAGCAGCTTAGTAATTGGGACAGGGGTTCAAGAGACCCAGTACTTC.

This chain uses TRBV20-1 with TRBJ2-6; D is unresolved. The CDR3 consists of 14 residues. Germline-derived CDR1 and CDR2 are DFQATT and SNEGSKA (reference sequence). Trimming pared 5 bases from V and 6 bases from J, leaving 14 bases between. CDR3 loop: CSAHPASSANVLTF. The DNA for the CDR3 is TGCAGTGCTCACCCGGCTTCTTCGGCCAACGTCCTGACTTTC.

This chain connects TRBV7-6 to TRBJ1-1; the D is unclear. The ends were cut back, 5 bases at V and 0 bases at J, with 10 bases in the middle. CDR1 and CDR2 from the germline V gene are SGHVS and FNYEAQ. This CDR3 comprises 14 residues. This CDR3 reads CASSPGRLNTEAFF. The CDR3 DNA reads TGTGCCAGCAGCCCCGGAAGACTGAACACTGAAGCTTTCTTT.

A few counts support this clonotype. This rearrangement joins TRBV18 to TRBJ1-5; perhaps TRBD1 as D (6 bases). The V gene's germline CDR1 is KGHSH and CDR2 LQKENI. The CDR3 covers 14 residues. V was clipped by 3 bases and J by 3 bases, with 9 bases between them. In nucleotides, the CDR3 is TGTGCCAGCTCACCGGACAGCTACAATCAGCCCCAGCATTTT. It encodes CASSPDSYNQPQHF.

In this sample, this clonotype turned up a few times. V is TRBV30 and J is TRBJ1-2; 7 bases line up with TRBD1. The CDR3 consists of 14 residues. V shed 0 bases, J shed 0 bases, and the junction held 1 base outside the gene matches. CDR1 GTSNPN and CDR2 SVGIG come from the germline V gene (reference sequence). The CDR3 here is CAWSVGQANYGYTF. CDR3 nucleotides: TGTGCCTGGAGTGTAGGACAGGCTAACTATGGCTACACCTTC. Full variable domain (remainder filled in from reference TRBV30 and TRBJ1-2): SQTIHQWPATLVQPVGSPLSLECTVEGTSNPNLYWYRQAAGRGLQLLFYSVGIGQISSEVPQNLSASRPQDRQFILSSKKLLLSDSGFYLCAWSVGQANYGYTFGSGTRLTVV.

This rearrangement joins TRBV19 to TRBJ1-5; D call uncertain. CDR3 length equals 12 residues. Trimming shortened V by 4 bases and J by 9 bases, and 10 bases separated the two germline ends. Germline assignment: CDR1 LNHDA and CDR2 SQIVND (reference sequence). Here the CDR3 DNA reads TGTGCCAGTAGTAACCCATTCGCGCCCCAGCATTTT. Translated, it gives CASSNPFAPQHF.

The V gene is TRBV4-1, the J gene TRBJ2-1; 7 nucleotides line up with TRBD2. Trimming at V came to 1 base and at J to 7 bases, leaving 10 bases not matched to a gene. The CDR3 sequence is 16 residues long. Germline V CDR1 and CDR2: MGHRA, YSYEKL. The CDR3 here is CASSQVRTRLTNEQFF. The CDR3, as DNA: TGCGCCAGCAGCCAAGTTAGGACTAGGCTTACTAATGAGCAGTTCTTC.

V gene TRBV5-6 combines with J gene TRBJ1-6; D is possibly TRBD1 (5 bases). V lost 4 bases and J lost 6, with 14 bases in between. Germline V gene sequence: CDR1 SGHDT, CDR2 YYEEEE. This CDR3 comprises 15 residues. As DNA, the CDR3 is TGTGCCAGCAGCGCGGGACCCCCGGGTAATTCACCCCTCCACTTT. It translates to CASSAGPPGNSPLHF.

J is TRBJ2-5 and V is TRBV7-2, with D uncertain. CDR3 size: 12 residues. Germline CDR1 reads SGHTA; CDR2 reads FQGNSA. Trimming pared 6 bases from V and 5 bases from J, leaving 10 bases between. Here the CDR3 DNA reads TGTGCCAGCAGTAGCACCAGGGAGACCCAGTACTTC. It yields the protein CASSSTRETQYF.

This chain links TRBV19 with TRBJ2-3; D is ambiguous. CDR1 LNHDA and CDR2 SQIVND come from the germline V gene (reference sequence). This CDR3 is built from 11 residues. V was cut by 8 bases and J by 5 bases, with 8 bases left in between. CDR3 bases: TGTGCCAGTGCAAAGCTAGATACGCAGTATTTT. Protein product: CASAKLDTQYF.

The genes are TRBV4-3 and TRBJ2-5, with TRBD2 identical over 7 bases. Germline assignment: CDR1 LGHNA and CDR2 YSLEER. V gave up 0 bases and J gave up 4 bases; unmatched junction bases: 5. This CDR3 region has 15 residues. This CDR3 is CASSQDYASGETQYF. CDR3 coding DNA: TGCGCCAGCAGCCAAGATTATGCTAGCGGAGAGACCCAGTACTTC.

The chain combines TRBV14 with TRBJ1-6; no firm D call. The CDR3 totals 12 residues. Trimming stripped 3 bases from V and 8 bases from J, with 5 bases between. The germline gives CDR1 SGHDN, CDR2 FVKESK. This CDR3 reads CASSHAHSPLHF. The CDR3 coding sequence is TGTGCCAGCAGCCATGCCCATTCACCCCTCCACTTT.